This TCR beta chain emerged from a study of blood T cell repertoires in COVID-19. Study as a whole: The study drew acute and convalescent COVID-19 samples from the United States, Italy and Spain. Sample material is recorded as cDNA or gDNA derived from T cells, B-cell-depleted T cells, or PBMCs.

A word on this clone: Other DNA sequences in this specimen translate into the identical CDR3.

The CDR3 is made up of 15 amino acids. Germline V gene sequence: CDR1 SGHNT, CDR2 YENEEA. The V end was cut by 2 bases, the J end by 1 base, with 10 bases between. Per the authors' pipeline: Estimated nucleated cell counts came from reference gene primer amplification. Generated by immunoSEQ multiplex PCR, the TCRdb table keeps only in-frame clones and is missing some. For V, J and clone size, that table is used; D and trimming come from the DNA. The sample records around 120,000 clones, under 80% being singletons. Sequences were obtained from peripheral blood. This sequence joins TRBV11-3 and TRBJ2-3, with D maybe TRBD2 (5 bases). This clonotype was obtained from a man aged 45-65 years with acute or convalescent COVID-19. As DNA, the CDR3 is TGTGCCAGCAGCTTAAGTGGGAGTGGCACAGATACGCAGTATTTT. It specifies CASSLSGSGTDTQYF. Drawing the rest from reference TRBV11-3 and TRBJ2-3, the complete variable domain is EAGVVQSPRYKIIEKKQPVAFWCNPISGHNTLYWYLQNLGQGPELLIRYENEEAVDDSQLPKDRFSAERLKGVDSTLKIQPAELGDSAVYLCASSLSGSGTDTQYFGPGTRLTVL.